These 6 T cell receptor beta chains originate from one sample sequenced in a study of blood T cell repertoires in COVID-19. TCRdb keeps only in-frame clones here, not all; method: immunoSEQ multiplex PCR. The sample contains about 130,000 clones, more than 75% of which appear only once. Material: peripheral blood. All receptors derive from a middle-aged man with active COVID-19.

The chain couples TRBV2 to TRBJ2-1; 10 bases fit TRBD2. The CDR3 contains 14 residues. V gave up 7 bases and J gave up 9 bases; unmatched junction bases: 9. Germline-derived CDR1 and CDR2 are SNHLY and FYNNEI. The DNA of the CDR3 is TGTGCCAGCATGACAAGCGGGGGGGCCGGTGAGCAGTTCTTC. Amino acid sequence: CASMTSGGAGEQFF. The complete variable domain, with remaining parts taken from reference TRBV2 and TRBJ2-1, reads EPEVTQTPSHQVTQMGQEVILRCVPISNHLYFYWYRQILGQKVEFLVSFYNNEISEKSEIFDDQFSVERPDGSNFTLKIRSTKLEDSAMYFCASMTSGGAGEQFFGPGTRLTVL.

The chain employs TRBV3-1 (or the pseudogene TRBV3-2) and TRBJ1-2; D is uncertain. Trimming cost V 2 bases and J 2 bases, with 15 bases left between them. Germline V gives CDR1 LGHDT, CDR2 YNNKEL (reference sequence). The CDR3 extends over 16 amino acids. CDR3: CASSQIGVGGNYGYTF. CDR3 nucleotide sequence: TGTGCCAGCAGCCAAATCGGGGTCGGAGGGAACTATGGCTACACCTTC.

The chain recombines TRBV4-3 with TRBJ2-3; possibly TRBD1 for D (6 bases). Trimming stripped 0 bases from V and 0 bases from J, with 13 bases between. Germline V gene lookup returns CDR1 LGHNA and CDR2 YSLEER. The CDR3 spans 17 residues. CDR3 coding DNA: TGCGCCAGCAGCCAAGAAGAGGGGGACCACAGCACAGATACGCAGTATTTT. This sequence encodes CASSQEEGDHSTDTQYF.

Only one count was recorded for this clone. The chain couples TRBV5-1 to TRBJ1-6; tentatively, D is TRBD1 (5 bases). V was shortened by 4 bases and J by 6 bases, with 20 bases between the two germline ends. Germline assignment: CDR1 SGHRS and CDR2 YFSETQ. The CDR3 spans 17 residues. The DNA of the CDR3 is TGCGCCAGCAGCCGGCCGGAGGGGTCAATCCCTAATTCACCCCTCCACTTT. Translation gives CASSRPEGSIPNSPLHF.

The rearrangement uses TRBV6-5 and TRBJ2-7; 9 nucleotides line up with TRBD2. The CDR3 is 15 residues long. The V and J ends lost 2 bases and 2 bases, in that order; junction bases with no gene match: 4. Germline CDR1 is MNHEY and CDR2 is SVGAGI. The CDR3 bases are TGTGCCAGCAGTTACGGAGGCGGGGGGGCCTACGAGCAGTACTTC. Amino acid sequence: CASSYGGGGAYEQYF.

This chain joins TRBV12-3 or TRBV12-4 and TRBJ1-4; D perhaps matches TRBD1 (6 bases). V was shortened by 7 bases and J by 8 bases, with 11 bases between the two germline ends. This CDR3 region has 12 residues. As DNA, the CDR3 is TGTGCCAGCACCCTCAGGGGAGAAAAACTGTTTTTT. This encodes CASTLRGEKLFF.